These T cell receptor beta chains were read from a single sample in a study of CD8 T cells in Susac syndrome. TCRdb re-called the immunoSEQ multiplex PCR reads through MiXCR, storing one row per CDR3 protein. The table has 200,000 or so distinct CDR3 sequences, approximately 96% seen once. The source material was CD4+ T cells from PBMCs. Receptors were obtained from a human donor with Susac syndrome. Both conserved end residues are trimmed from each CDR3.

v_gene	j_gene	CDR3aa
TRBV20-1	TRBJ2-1	SVFFDRYNEQF
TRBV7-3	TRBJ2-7	ASSLTGRGTYEQY
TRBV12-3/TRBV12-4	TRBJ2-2	ASTDNTGELF
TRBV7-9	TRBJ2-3	ASSPPRWATSPHTQY
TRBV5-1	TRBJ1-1	ASSSRLSQVNTEAF
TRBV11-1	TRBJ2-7	ASSRGQGLSYEQY
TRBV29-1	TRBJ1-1	SAPEGRNTEAF
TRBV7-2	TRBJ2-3	ASSLLGSSTDTQY
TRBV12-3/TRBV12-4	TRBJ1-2	ASSRQESNYGYT
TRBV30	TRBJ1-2	AWTPGTGLNGYT
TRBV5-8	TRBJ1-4	ASSLEGQRGEKLF
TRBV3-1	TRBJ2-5	ASSQDATPKRGGVKTQY
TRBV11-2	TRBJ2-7	ASSGTVYEQY
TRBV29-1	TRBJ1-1	SVGQSQNTEAF
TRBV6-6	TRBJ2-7	ASNIRLGVGEQY
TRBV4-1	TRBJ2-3	ASSQERAFSTDTQY
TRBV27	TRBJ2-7	ASSLLGGQDYEQY
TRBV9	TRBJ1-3	ASTELGQSGNTIY
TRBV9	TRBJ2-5	ASSALPGGKGTQY
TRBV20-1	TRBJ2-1	SAGRAIYNEQF
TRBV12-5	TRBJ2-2	ASLAANTGELF
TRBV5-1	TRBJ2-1	ASSTLGNEQF
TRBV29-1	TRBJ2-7	SVSGENPYEQY
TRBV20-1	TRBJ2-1	SARLAGALRYTEQF
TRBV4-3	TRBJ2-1	ASSSTLYSYNEQF
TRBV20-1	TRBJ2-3	SAPGTLTGSYTQY
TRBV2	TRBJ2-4	ATLHQRRAKNIQY
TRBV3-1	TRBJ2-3	ASSQLAGFPDTQY
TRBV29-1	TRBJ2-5	SAPGLAGGSQETQY
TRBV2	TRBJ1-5	ASSETRNSNQPQH
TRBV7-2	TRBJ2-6	ASTIFGANVLT
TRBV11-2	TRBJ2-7	ASSLDPHKQY
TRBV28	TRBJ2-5	ASSSPTGAGTQY
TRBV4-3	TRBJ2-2	ASNPSGGAAGELF
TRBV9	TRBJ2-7	ASSVGGYSYEQY
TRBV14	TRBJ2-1	ASSQPGKRNEQF
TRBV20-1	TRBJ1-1	SAPLGNTEAF
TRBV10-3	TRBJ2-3	AISESGGDQWADTQY
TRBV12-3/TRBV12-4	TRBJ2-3	ASSTTTDWALDTQY
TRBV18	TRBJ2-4	ASSPDRGRGWGNIQY
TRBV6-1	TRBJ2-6	ASGSAGRTEANVLT